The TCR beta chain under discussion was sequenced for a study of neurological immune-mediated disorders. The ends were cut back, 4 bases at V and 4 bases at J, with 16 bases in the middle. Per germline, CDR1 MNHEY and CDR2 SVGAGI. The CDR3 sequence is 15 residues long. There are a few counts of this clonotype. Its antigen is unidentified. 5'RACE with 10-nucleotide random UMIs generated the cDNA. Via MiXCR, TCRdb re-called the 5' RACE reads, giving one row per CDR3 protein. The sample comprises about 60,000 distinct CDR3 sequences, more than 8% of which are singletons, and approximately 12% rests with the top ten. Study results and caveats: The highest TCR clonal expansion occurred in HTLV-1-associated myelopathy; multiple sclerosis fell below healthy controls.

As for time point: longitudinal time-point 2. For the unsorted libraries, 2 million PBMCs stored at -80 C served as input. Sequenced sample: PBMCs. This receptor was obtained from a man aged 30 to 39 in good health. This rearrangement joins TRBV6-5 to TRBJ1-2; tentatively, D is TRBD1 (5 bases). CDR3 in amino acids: CASSLEGRGTYGYTF. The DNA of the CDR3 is TGTGCCAGCAGTTTGGAGGGGCGCGGGACCTATGGCTACACCTTC.